These 30 T cell receptor beta chains originate from one sample sequenced in a study of T cell responses to AZD1222 COVID-19 vaccine. Profiled with immunoSEQ multiplex PCR; TCRdb holds only in-frame clones, not every one. In the table there are around 260,000 clones, over 85% of which are singletons. Sequenced material: peripheral blood, taken on day 0 of AZD1222 vaccination. The receptors come from an adult in good health.

The DNA of the CDR3 is TGTGCCAGCAGTGGACAGGGGTTCACTAATGAAAAACTGTTTTTT. It codes for CASSGQGFTNEKLFF. This chain uses TRBV28 with TRBJ1-4; 9 nucleotides match TRBD1. Trimming at V came to 5 bases and at J to 2 bases, leaving 3 bases not matched to a gene. Germline V gives CDR1 MDHEN, CDR2 SYDVKM. This CDR3 has 15 residues.

This sequence joins TRBV5-1 and TRBJ1-4; perhaps TRBD1 as D (5 bases). The CDR3 covers 15 residues. V lost 0 bases to trimming and J lost 6 bases, with 12 bases between them. The germline gives CDR1 SGHRS, CDR2 YFSETQ. This CDR3 is CASSLAGREDEKLFF. CDR3 bases: TGCGCCAGCAGCTTGGCGGGCAGGGAAGATGAAAAACTGTTTTTT.

J is TRBJ1-5 and V is TRBV19; possible D gene TRBD1, 5 bases. The CDR3 sequence is 14 residues long. V lost 7 bases and J lost 2, with 12 bases in between. Per the germline V gene, CDR1 is LNHDA and CDR2 is SQIVND (reference sequence). This chain's CDR3 is CASTPGLGNQPQHF. As DNA, the CDR3 is TGTGCCAGTACCCCAGGGTTGGGCAATCAGCCCCAGCATTTT.

This rearrangement joins TRBV15 to TRBJ1-1, with a weak D call TRBD1 (6 bases). The CDR3 extends over 14 amino acids. Trimming stripped 4 bases from V and 0 bases from J, with 9 bases between. The germline gives CDR1 LNHNV, CDR2 YYDKDF (reference sequence). CDR3 DNA: TGTGCCACCAGCAAGGGGGAAATGAACACTGAAGCTTTCTTT. This gives the protein CATSKGEMNTEAFF.

This sequence joins TRBV5-8 and TRBJ2-7, with a tentative D call TRBD2 (6 bases). CDR3 length equals 13 residues. Germline loops: CDR1 SGHTS, CDR2 YDEGEE. Trimming took off 10 bases at V and 4 bases at J, with 18 bases between the two ends. The CDR3 DNA is TGTGCCTCCCATTCTGCCGGAGGGTACGAGCAGTACTTC. Protein: CASHSAGGYEQYF.

This chain links TRBV27 with TRBJ2-2, with TRBD2 matching over 7 bases. The CDR3 loop spans 18 amino acids. Unmatched junction bases numbered 12, after V lost 5 bases and J lost 0 bases. CDR1 is MNHEY, CDR2 SMNVEV, per germline (reference sequence). This CDR3 is CASSPRGSGLANTGELFF. Written as DNA, the CDR3 is TGTGCCAGCAGTCCTCGAGGTAGCGGGCTCGCGAACACCGGGGAGCTGTTTTTT.

The chain couples TRBV10-3 to TRBJ1-2; D not certain. The CDR3 covers 16 residues. V was shortened by 0 bases and J by 8 bases, with 19 bases between the two germline ends. Germline V CDR1 and CDR2: ENHRY, SYGVKD. The CDR3 loop reads CAISESGSGRFQGYTF. The CDR3 nucleotides are TGTGCCATCAGTGAGTCCGGGTCGGGCCGGTTTCAAGGCTACACCTTC.

This clone was detected once. V gene TRBV6-2 or TRBV6-3 combines with J gene TRBJ2-7; D is perhaps TRBD1 (6 bases). Per germline, CDR1 MNHEY and CDR2 SVGEGT. V lost 8 bases and J lost 7, with 15 bases in between. The CDR3 has 12 amino acids. CDR3 protein: CASGHRAGEQYF. CDR3 in DNA: TGTGCCAGCGGCCACAGGGCAGGGGAGCAGTACTTC.

V gene TRBV7-2 combines with J gene TRBJ1-1; 7 bases fit TRBD1. This CDR3 contains 15 residues. Unmatched junction bases numbered 10, after V lost 5 bases and J lost 4 bases. CDR1 SGHTA and CDR2 FQGNSA come from the germline V gene. CDR3 loop: CASSPGTVGFTEAFF. The CDR3 coding sequence is TGTGCCAGCAGCCCAGGGACAGTGGGTTTCACTGAAGCTTTCTTT.

This clone appeared once. The chain combines TRBV19 with TRBJ2-1; D not certain. CDR3 length: 13 amino acids. CDR1 and CDR2 (germline): LNHDA, SQIVND (reference sequence). V was trimmed by 10 bases and J by 2 bases, leaving 12 bases between them. The CDR3: CATKRPTYNEQFF. The CDR3 DNA sequence: TGTGCCACCAAGCGACCGACCTACAATGAGCAGTTCTTC.

The chain recombines TRBV5-1 with TRBJ2-7, with TRBD1 identical over 8 bases. CDR1 SGHRS and CDR2 YFSETQ come from the germline V gene. With V trimmed by 3 bases and J by 2 bases, 4 bases remained unmatched. This CDR3 spans 14 amino acids. CDR3: CASSSTGDAYEQYF. The CDR3 nucleotides read TGCGCCAGCAGCTCGACAGGGGACGCCTACGAGCAGTACTTC.

In its sample, this clone was seen once. The chain uses TRBV12-3 or TRBV12-4 and TRBJ1-4; D not resolved. V lost 6 bases, J lost 8 bases, and 13 bases lay in between. The CDR3 contains 13 residues. The CDR3 nucleotides read TGTGCCAGCAGCCTAGCGGGCGGAGAAAAACTGTTTTTT. Translated: CASSLAGGEKLFF.

The V call is TRBV24-1, the J call TRBJ2-2; D may be TRBD2 (5 bases). The CDR3 totals 14 residues. CDR1 is KGHDR, CDR2 SFDVKD, per germline. V dropped 9 bases and J dropped 5 bases, with 15 bases sitting between them. CDR3 loop: CATHRGATTGELFF. In DNA, the CDR3 is TGTGCCACCCACCGGGGAGCCACAACCGGGGAGCTGTTTTTT.

This rearrangement joins TRBV6-2 or TRBV6-3 to TRBJ2-7; 9 positions agree with TRBD2. The germline CDR1 and CDR2 sequences are MNHEY and SVGEGT. CDR3 size: 16 residues. J gave up 1 base and V 2 bases, and 6 bases lay outside the gene matches. CDR3 region: CASSYQPSGVSYEQYF. The CDR3 coding sequence is TGTGCCAGCAGTTACCAGCCTAGCGGGGTGTCCTACGAGCAGTACTTC.

The chain couples TRBV6-2 or TRBV6-3 to TRBJ1-6; 8 nucleotides align to TRBD1. The CDR3 loop spans 19 amino acids. Losses at the gene ends were 5 bases for V and 2 bases for J; bases not matched to a gene: 14. The germline gives CDR1 MNHEY, CDR2 SVGEGT. CDR3 nucleotides: TGTGCCAGCAGTCATCAGGGGGCCCTCCCGGCCCCCTATAATTCACCCCTCCACTTT. This gives the protein CASSHQGALPAPYNSPLHF.

The chain combines TRBV3-1 (or the pseudogene TRBV3-2) with TRBJ2-1; D possibly uses TRBD1 or TRBD2 (6 bases each). The CDR3 spans 16 residues. Germline CDR1 is LGHDT and CDR2 is YNNKEL (reference sequence). V shed 0 bases and J shed 6 bases, with 15 bases lying between them. Here the CDR3 reads CASSQDMLGGSNEQFF. The CDR3 DNA is TGTGCCAGCAGCCAAGACATGCTAGGGGGGTCCAATGAGCAGTTCTTC.

The V gene is TRBV28, the J gene TRBJ2-3; 8 bases agree with TRBD1. Looked up from germline, CDR1 is MDHEN and CDR2 is SYDVKM. J lost 1 base, V lost 3 bases, and 12 bases had no gene match. The CDR3 has 18 amino acids. For the CDR3, the DNA is TGTGCCAGCAGTTTCAAGGACAGGGAGTACGTGGGCACAGATACGCAGTATTTT. Residues: CASSFKDREYVGTDTQYF.

The chain carries TRBV28 and TRBJ2-3; unclear D gene. Per germline, CDR1 MDHEN and CDR2 SYDVKM. The CDR3 is 12 amino acids. V lost 2 bases to trimming and J lost 6 bases, with 6 bases between them. The CDR3 DNA sequence: TGTGCCAGCAGTTTAACTTGGGATACGCAGTATTTT. This gives the protein CASSLTWDTQYF.

V gene TRBV6-5 combines with J gene TRBJ2-3, with 10 bases identical to TRBD1. The CDR3 is made up of 16 amino acids. The germline V gene has CDR1 MNHEY and CDR2 SVGAGI. Trimming took 3 bases from V and 3 from J; bases not matched to a gene: 6. CDR3 region: CASSYHDRGRTDTQYF. Written as DNA, the CDR3 is TGTGCCAGCAGTTATCATGACAGGGGGCGAACAGATACGCAGTATTTT.

V and J are TRBV3-1 (or the pseudogene TRBV3-2) and TRBJ1-2; D is undetermined. CDR1 is LGHDT and CDR2 is YNNKEL in the germline V gene (reference sequence). The V end lost 4 bases, the J end lost 8 bases, and 20 bases lay between the germline ends. The length of the CDR3 is 15 residues. CDR3 nucleotides: TGTGCCAGCAGCCTGAACGGGCAGGCTGCGGGAGGCTACACCTTC. Its translation is CASSLNGQAAGGYTF.

The chain combines TRBV7-2 with TRBJ2-7; possible D gene TRBD2, 5 bases. The CDR3 spans 13 residues. V was clipped by 0 bases and J by 6 bases, with 9 bases between them. Germline V gene data show CDR1 as SGHTA and CDR2 as FQGNSA. CDR3 nucleotide sequence: TGTGCCAGCAGCTTAGCACTAGAGGTCGAGCAGTACTTC. Encoded protein: CASSLALEVEQYF.

The genes are TRBV5-1 and TRBJ1-3, with D hard to call. The CDR3 runs to 17 residues. V lost 4 bases, J lost 0 bases, and 17 bases lay in between. Germline CDR1 SGHRS, CDR2 YFSETQ. CDR3 sequence: CASSPRGVWNSGNTIYF. CDR3 nucleotide sequence: TGCGCCAGCAGCCCTCGTGGGGTGTGGAACTCTGGAAACACCATATATTTT.

The chain employs TRBV27 and TRBJ1-4, with D hard to call. The length of the CDR3 is 14 residues. Germline V CDR1 and CDR2: MNHEY, SMNVEV (reference sequence). V shed 2 bases and J shed 3 bases, with 7 bases lying between them. The CDR3 loop is CASSLNGANEKLFF. CDR3 in DNA: TGTGCCAGCAGTTTAAACGGGGCTAATGAAAAACTGTTTTTT.

The chain employs TRBV18 and TRBJ1-1; D not certain. Trimming left V 6 bases short and J 2 bases short, with 13 bases between. Per germline, CDR1 KGHSH and CDR2 LQKENI. There are 14 residues in the CDR3. CDR3 bases: TGTGCCAGCTCTCCGGCAATGGAAAACACTGAAGCTTTCTTT. This sequence encodes CASSPAMENTEAFF.

The rearrangement joins TRBV7-2 to TRBJ2-7, with D possibly TRBD2 on 6 matching bases. The CDR3 runs 14 residues. CDR1 and CDR2 from the germline V gene are SGHTA and FQGNSA. The V end was cut by 4 bases, the J end by 0 bases, with 10 bases between. The CDR3: CASSSASDSYEQYF. CDR3 nucleotides: TGTGCCAGCAGCTCGGCTAGCGACTCCTACGAGCAGTACTTC.

The rearrangement joins TRBV9 to TRBJ1-2; D not certain. The CDR3 contains 17 residues. Germline CDR1 and CDR2: SGDLS and YYNGEE. V was trimmed by 3 bases and J by 4 bases, leaving 22 bases between them. The CDR3 DNA follows: TGTGCCAGCAGCGCATCCCCTCACGTACAGACAATCTATGGCTACACCTTC. Its protein is CASSASPHVQTIYGYTF.

The V call is TRBV6-5, the J call TRBJ2-1, with TRBD2 matching 13 bases. V trimming: 7 bases; J trimming: 8 bases; junction bases outside the gene matches: 5. Germline CDR1 is MNHEY and CDR2 is SVGAGI. The CDR3 totals 14 residues. The CDR3 bases are TGTGCCAGCACTAGGACTAGCGGGGGAGATGAGCAGTTCTTC. Protein: CASTRTSGGDEQFF.

The V gene is TRBV10-3, the J gene TRBJ2-3; D may be TRBD1 or TRBD2 (6 bases each). The CDR3 length is 14 residues. V dropped 4 bases and J dropped 6 bases, with 14 bases sitting between them. Germline V gene data show CDR1 as ENHRY and CDR2 as SYGVKD. The CDR3 sequence is CAISAGAGGDTQYF. In nucleotides, the CDR3 is TGTGCCATCAGTGCGGGGGCCGGAGGGGATACGCAGTATTTT.

This clone was seen only once. This rearrangement joins TRBV15 to TRBJ2-7; 7 bases are shared with TRBD2. CDR3 length equals 14 residues. Germline CDR1 is LNHNV and CDR2 is YYDKDF (reference sequence). With V trimmed by 1 base and J by 5 bases, 5 bases remained unmatched. CDR3 region: CATSRGGGAHEQYF. DNA for the CDR3: TGTGCCACCAGCAGAGGGGGAGGGGCCCACGAGCAGTACTTC.

The chain has TRBV4-1 and TRBJ1-2; 11 bases match TRBD1. V was clipped by 4 bases and J by 7 bases; unmatched bases: 11. The germline V gene has CDR1 MGHRA and CDR2 YSYEKL. This CDR3 has 16 amino acids. The CDR3 DNA reads TGCGCCAGCAGCCGGGTCCCGGGACAGGGGGGTGGTGGCTACACCTTC. Translated, it gives CASSRVPGQGGGGYTF.